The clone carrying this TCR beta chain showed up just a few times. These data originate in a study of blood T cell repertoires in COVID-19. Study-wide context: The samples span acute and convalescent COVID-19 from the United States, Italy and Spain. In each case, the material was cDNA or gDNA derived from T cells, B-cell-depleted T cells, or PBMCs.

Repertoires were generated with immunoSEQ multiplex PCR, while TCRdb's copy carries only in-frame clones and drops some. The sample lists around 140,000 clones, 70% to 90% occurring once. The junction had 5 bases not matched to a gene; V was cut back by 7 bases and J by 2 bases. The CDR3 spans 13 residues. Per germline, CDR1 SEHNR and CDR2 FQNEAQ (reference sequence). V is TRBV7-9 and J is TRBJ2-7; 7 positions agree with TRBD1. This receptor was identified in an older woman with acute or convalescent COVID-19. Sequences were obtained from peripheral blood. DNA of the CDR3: TGTGCCAGCAACAGGGGCCTCACCTACGAGCAGTACTTC. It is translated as CASNRGLTYEQYF.